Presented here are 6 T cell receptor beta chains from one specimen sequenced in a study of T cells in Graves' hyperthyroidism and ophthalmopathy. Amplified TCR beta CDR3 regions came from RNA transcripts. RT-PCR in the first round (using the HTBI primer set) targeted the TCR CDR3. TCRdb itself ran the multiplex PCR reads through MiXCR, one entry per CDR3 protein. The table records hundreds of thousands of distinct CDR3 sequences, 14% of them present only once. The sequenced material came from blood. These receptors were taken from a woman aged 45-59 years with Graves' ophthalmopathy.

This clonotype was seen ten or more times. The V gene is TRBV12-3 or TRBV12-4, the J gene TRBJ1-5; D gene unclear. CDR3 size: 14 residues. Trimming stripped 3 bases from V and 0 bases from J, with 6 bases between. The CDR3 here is CASSFHDSNQPQHF. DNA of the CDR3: TGTGCCAGCAGTTTTCATGATAGCAATCAGCCCCAGCATTTT.

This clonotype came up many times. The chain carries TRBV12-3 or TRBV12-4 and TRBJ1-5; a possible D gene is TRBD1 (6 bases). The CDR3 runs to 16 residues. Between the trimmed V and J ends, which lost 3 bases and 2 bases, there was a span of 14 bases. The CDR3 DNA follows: TGTGCCAGCAGTTTTGGTGACAGGTCAGGCAATCAGCCCCAGCATTTT. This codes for CASSFGDRSGNQPQHF.

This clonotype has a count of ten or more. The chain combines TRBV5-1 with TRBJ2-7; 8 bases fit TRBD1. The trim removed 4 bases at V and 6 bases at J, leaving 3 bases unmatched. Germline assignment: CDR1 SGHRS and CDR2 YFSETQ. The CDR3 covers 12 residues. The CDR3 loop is CASSEQGVEQYF. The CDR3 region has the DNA TGCGCCAGCAGCGAACAGGGGGTCGAGCAGTACTTC. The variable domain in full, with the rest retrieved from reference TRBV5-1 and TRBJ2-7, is KAGVTQTPRYLIKTRGQQVTLSCSPISGHRSVSWYQQTPGQGLQFLFEYFSETQRNKGNFPGRFSGRQFSNSRSEMNVSTLELGDSALYLCASSEQGVEQYFGPGTRLTVT.

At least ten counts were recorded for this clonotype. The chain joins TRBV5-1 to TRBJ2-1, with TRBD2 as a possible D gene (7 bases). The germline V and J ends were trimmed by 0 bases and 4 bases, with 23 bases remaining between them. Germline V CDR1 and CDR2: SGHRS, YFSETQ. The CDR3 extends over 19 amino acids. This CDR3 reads CASSLEAKGGWGGYNEQFF. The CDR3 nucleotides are TGCGCCAGCAGCTTGGAGGCAAAAGGGGGTTGGGGGGGATACAATGAGCAGTTCTTC.

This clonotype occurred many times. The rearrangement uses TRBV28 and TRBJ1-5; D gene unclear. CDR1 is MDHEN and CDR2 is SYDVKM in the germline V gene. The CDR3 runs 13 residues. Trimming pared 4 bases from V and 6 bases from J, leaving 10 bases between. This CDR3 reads CASSSRRFQPQHF. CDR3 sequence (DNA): TGTGCCAGCAGTTCTCGAAGGTTTCAGCCCCAGCATTTT.

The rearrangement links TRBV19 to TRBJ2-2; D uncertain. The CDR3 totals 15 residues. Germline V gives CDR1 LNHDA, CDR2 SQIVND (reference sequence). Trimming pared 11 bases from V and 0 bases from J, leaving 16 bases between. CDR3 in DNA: TGTGCCTCCTTCCCCCGATCTGCGAACACCGGGGAGCTGTTTTTT. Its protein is CASFPRSANTGELFF.